Listed below are T cell receptor beta chains from one sample, sequenced in a study of regulatory T cells in long-lasting Graves disease. One entry per CDR3 protein results from TCRdb running MiXCR on the multiplex PCR reads. The sample has about 470,000 distinct CDR3 sequences, 20% to 25% seen once. Sequenced here: peripheral blood mononuclear cells (PBMCs), sampled when the disease was refractory, from a patient treated with antithyroid drugs. Receptor source: a female donor with Graves disease. The CDR3 runs from the conserved cysteine through the conserved F or W. The D gene is left open where the match is weak. The size of a clone is reported for some rows only, either as once, few or many, or as a class for expanded clones.

many | TRBJ1-4 | TRBD1 | TRBV12-3/TRBV12-4 | TGTGCCAGCAGTTTAAGACAGGGGGCTAATGAAAAACTGTTTTTT | CASSLRQGANEKLFF
. | TRBJ1-1 | TRBD1 | TRBV20-1 | TGCAGTGCTAGAAGAGGACAGGGGAGCACTGAAGCTTTCTTT | CSARRGQGSTEAFF
many | TRBJ2-5 | TRBD2 | TRBV13 | TGTGCCAGCAGCCACTTAGCCGGGACCCGCGGGGGGACCCAGTACTTC | CASSHLAGTRGGTQYF
. | TRBJ1-1 | . | TRBV7-9 | TGTGCCAGCAGCTCCACCCCGGGGACTGAAGCTTTCTTT | CASSSTPGTEAFF
. | TRBJ2-3 | . | TRBV6-5 | TGTGCCAGCAGTTACGCGGGGTCGCCAGATACGCAGTATTTT | CASSYAGSPDTQYF
few | TRBJ2-7 | TRBD1 | TRBV19 | TGTGCCAGTAGTAAAGGCCGGACAGGCGTCCTTGAGCCCCACGAGCAGTACTTC | CASSKGRTGVLEPHEQYF
many | TRBJ1-2 | . | TRBV13 | TGTGCCAGCAGCTTAAACCCAGGGGACGGGGGCTACACCTTC | CASSLNPGDGGYTF
many | TRBJ1-1 | . | TRBV6-1 | TGTGCCAGCAGTAATAATGCAGGGGCTTTCTTT | CASSNNAGAFF
. | TRBJ1-4 | . | TRBV28 | TGTGCCAGCAGTCTCACCAGTGTGGATGAAAAACTGTTTTTT | CASSLTSVDEKLFF
. | TRBJ1-1 | TRBD1 | TRBV27 | TGTGCCAGCAGTTTAACACCGGGACAGGGGGTATCGGCTGAAGCTTTCTTT | CASSLTPGQGVSAEAFF
. | TRBJ2-7 | . | TRBV6-1 | TGTGCCAGCAGTCCAGGCGCGGAGGAGCAGTACTTC | CASSPGAEEQYF
many | TRBJ1-2 | . | TRBV28 | TGTGCCAGCAGTTTAGATGCTTTTGTTGGGGGGCTTCGCAACTATGGCTACACCTTC | CASSLDAFVGGLRNYGYTF
many | TRBJ1-1 | . | TRBV7-2 | TGTGCCAGCAGCCCCCGGTTGGGTACCGCTGAAGCTTTCTTT | CASSPRLGTAEAFF
. | TRBJ1-2 | . | TRBV5-1 | TGCGCCAGCAGCTTGGCCGGGGGCGGCTACTGTGGCTACACCTTC | CASSLAGGGYCGYTF
. | TRBJ1-6 | TRBD1 | TRBV7-3 | TGTGCCAGCAGCGGACAGGCGTTTTCACCCCTCCACTTT | CASSGQAFSPLHF
many | TRBJ1-5 | TRBD1 | TRBV7-2 | TGTGCCAGCAGCGAGGGGGCCAAGCAGCCCCAGCATTTT | CASSEGAKQPQHF
. | TRBJ2-7 | . | TRBV29-1 | TGCAGCGTTGGGGGACTCTCAGCCACATTCGAGCAGTACTTC | CSVGGLSATFEQYF
. | TRBJ2-4 | . | TRBV20-1 | TGCAGTGCTAGGGATAAATCCCAGGCCATACAGTACTTC | CSARDKSQAIQYF
. | TRBJ1-6 | . | TRBV20-1 | TGCAGTGCTAGAGATAGAGAGAATTCACCCCTCCACTTT | CSARDRENSPLHF
few | TRBJ1-1 | TRBD1 | TRBV19 | TGTGCCAGTAGTCCACCGAGGGGGCGCAGGAACACTGAAGCTTTCTTT | CASSPPRGRRNTEAFF
. | TRBJ1-2 | . | TRBV20-1 | TGCAGTGCTAGCCGGGCCCGGGTTGGCCACCCTAACTATGGCTACACCTTC | CSASRARVGHPNYGYTF
few | TRBJ2-5 | . | TRBV7-6 | TGTGCCAGCAGCCTAGGCTATTCGGAGCAAGAGACCCAGTACTTC | CASSLGYSEQETQYF
. | TRBJ1-2 | . | TRBV3-1 | TGTGCCAGCAGCCACGGGTATGGCGGTCGTAACTATGGCTACACCTTC | CASSHGYGGRNYGYTF
. | TRBJ2-1 | . | TRBV10-1 | TGCGCCAGCAGCCCAGATAACAGGGCAGGGGAGCAGTTCTTC | CASSPDNRAGEQFF
few | TRBJ2-7 | . | TRBV3-2 | TGTGCCAGCAGCCAAGAGAAGGACAGCCCCTTCGAGCAGTACTTC | CASSQEKDSPFEQYF
. | TRBJ1-5 | . | TRBV27 | TGTGCCAGCAGTTTAACAGGGTTGGTGAGTCAGCCCCAGCATTTT | CASSLTGLVSQPQHF
. | TRBJ1-5 | . | TRBV20-1 | TGCAGTGCTAGGCCGGGCAGCCCCCTGAGGGATCAGCCCCAGCATTTT | CSARPGSPLRDQPQHF
many | TRBJ2-5 | TRBD2 | TRBV11-2 | TGTGCCAGCAGCCGTCCAGGGGAGCGGGGGACCCAAGAGACCCAGTACTTC | CASSRPGERGTQETQYF
. | TRBJ2-2 | TRBD2 | TRBV4-1 | TGCGCCAGCAGCCAAGATATCCTAGCGGGAGGGCCTTGGGGTACCGGGGAGCTGTTTTTT | CASSQDILAGGPWGTGELFF
once | TRBJ2-2 | . | TRBV6-9 | TGTGCCAGCAGTTTTCTACAGAGAGCGGCCGGGGAGCTGTTTTTT | CASSFLQRAAGELFF
. | TRBJ2-7 | . | TRBV7-2 | TGTGCCAGCAGCTTAGAGATCCCGATCTACGAGCAGTACTTC | CASSLEIPIYEQYF
. | TRBJ1-2 | TRBD1 | TRBV19 | TGTGCCAGTTCACAGGGGGGTGTGCGTGGCTACACCTTC | CASSQGGVRGYTF
. | TRBJ2-3 | TRBD2 | TRBV28 | TGTGCCAGCAGGTGGACTAGCGATTCGGTTTCAGATACGCAGTATTTT | CASRWTSDSVSDTQYF